Listed below are T cell receptor beta chains from one sample, sequenced in a study of cytomegalovirus exposure and HLA in healthy donors. Profiled with immunoSEQ multiplex PCR; TCRdb holds only in-frame clones, not every one. The table includes just over 70,000 clones, around 69% detected once. Sequenced: PBMCs. These receptors were obtained from a human donor in good health. Both conserved end residues are part of each CDR3. The D gene is left open where the match is weak. Size tells how often a clone was seen (once, few, many) or the class of an expanded clone, and some rows leave it out.

>-|TRBJ2-3|-|TRBV4-1
CASSQEPVSADTQYF
TGCGCCAGCAGCCAAGAGCCAGTTAGCGCAGATACGCAGTATTTT
>-|TRBJ1-2|-|TRBV19
CASSIPGPSRNYGYTF
TGTGCCAGTAGTATCCCAGGGCCCTCGAGGAACTATGGCTACACCTTC
>-|TRBJ2-7|-|TRBV7-2
CASSLQEAGYEQYF
TGTGCCAGCAGCTTACAGGAGGCAGGCTACGAGCAGTACTTC
>-|TRBJ2-2|-|TRBV5-1
CASSLTGMGGELFF
TGCGCCAGCAGCTTGACAGGGATGGGCGGGGAGCTGTTTTTT
>-|TRBJ1-1|-|TRBV5-1
CASRWGRDTEAFF
TGCGCCAGCAGATGGGGGCGGGACACTGAAGCTTTCTTT
>-|TRBJ1-2|-|TRBV6-6
CASSYVQGTFRGYTF
TGTGCCAGCAGTTACGTACAGGGCACCTTCCGCGGCTACACCTTC
>-|TRBJ1-5|TRBD1|TRBV6-1
CASSIDEGANQPQHF
TGTGCCAGCAGTATCGACGAGGGGGCCAATCAGCCCCAGCATTTT
>-|TRBJ2-2|TRBD2|TRBV2
CASRRLAGPSNTGELFF
TGTGCCAGCAGAAGGCTAGCGGGGCCCTCGAACACCGGGGAGCTGTTTTTT
>-|TRBJ2-7|-|TRBV27
CASSLTVNANYEQYF
TGTGCCAGCAGTTTGACAGTTAACGCCAACTACGAGCAGTACTTC
>-|TRBJ1-5|TRBD1|TRBV10-3
CAIRDRDNQPQHF
TGTGCCATCAGGGACAGGGACAATCAGCCCCAGCATTTT
>-|TRBJ2-1|-|TRBV19
CASSISPAASYNEQFF
TGTGCCAGTAGTATTTCTCCAGCGGCCTCCTACAATGAGCAGTTCTTC
>-|TRBJ1-4|-|TRBV28
CASSLSGGLGEKLFF
TGTGCCAGCAGTTTATCGGGGGGACTTGGAGAAAAACTGTTTTTT
>-|TRBJ2-5|TRBD2|TRBV5-4
CASSWTSGRRGETQYF
TGTGCCAGCAGCTGGACTAGCGGGAGGCGGGGGGAGACCCAGTACTTC
>once|TRBJ2-2|TRBD2|TRBV4-1
CASSQGLAGPKNTGELFF
TGCGCCAGCAGCCAAGGACTAGCGGGACCCAAAAACACCGGGGAGCTGTTTTTT
>-|TRBJ2-7|-|TRBV5-1
CASSLGGDYEQYF
TGCGCCAGCAGCTTAGGGGGGGACTACGAGCAGTACTTC
>few|TRBJ2-3|-|TRBV7-2
CASSIISTDTQYF
TGTGCCAGCAGCATAATAAGCACAGATACGCAGTATTTT
>few|TRBJ1-1|-|TRBV2
CASSDEGLNTEAFF
TGTGCCAGCAGTGACGAGGGTCTCAACACTGAAGCTTTCTTT
>-|TRBJ2-5|TRBD2|TRBV7-8
CASSSIRLGLAMRETQYF
TGTGCCAGCAGCTCAATAAGGTTGGGACTAGCGATGAGAGAGACCCAGTACTTC
>-|TRBJ1-1|-|TRBV30
CASWGENTEAFF
TGTGCCTCCTGGGGGGAGAACACTGAAGCTTTCTTT
>-|TRBJ2-7|TRBD2|TRBV5-4
CASSGYSGALWEQYF
TGTGCCAGCAGCGGATATAGCGGGGCCCTCTGGGAGCAGTACTTC
>-|TRBJ1-3|-|TRBV5-6
CASSSTLPSYTIYF
TGTGCCAGCAGCTCGACTTTACCATCATACACCATATATTTT
>-|TRBJ2-7|TRBD1|TRBV10-3
CAISEWGQGDEQYF
TGTGCCATCAGTGAATGGGGACAGGGGGACGAGCAGTACTTC
>once|TRBJ2-2|TRBD1|TRBV11-3
CASSFRKGAVTGELFF
TGTGCCAGCAGCTTTAGAAAGGGGGCGGTCACCGGGGAGCTGTTTTTT
>-|TRBJ1-4|TRBD1|TRBV6-1
CASNNRGTNEKLFF
TGTGCCAGCAACAACAGGGGAACTAATGAAAAACTGTTTTTT